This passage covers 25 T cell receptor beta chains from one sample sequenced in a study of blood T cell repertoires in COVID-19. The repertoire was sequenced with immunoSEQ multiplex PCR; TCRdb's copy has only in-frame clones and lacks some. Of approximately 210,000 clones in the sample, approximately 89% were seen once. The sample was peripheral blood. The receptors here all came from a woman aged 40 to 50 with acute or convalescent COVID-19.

CDR3 DNA sequence: TGTGCCAGCAGTTACTCCGATCAGCCCCAGCATTTT. It encodes CASSYSDQPQHF. This sequence joins TRBV6-5 and TRBJ1-5; D unresolved. V lost 0 bases to trimming and J lost 5 bases, with 2 bases between them. This CDR3 is 12 amino acids long. CDR1 and CDR2 (germline): MNHEY, SVGAGI.

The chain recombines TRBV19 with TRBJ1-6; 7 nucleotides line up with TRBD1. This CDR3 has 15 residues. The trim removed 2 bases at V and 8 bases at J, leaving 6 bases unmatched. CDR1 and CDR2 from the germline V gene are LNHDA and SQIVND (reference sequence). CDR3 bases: TGTGCCAGTAGTATACGGGGGACAGCCGATTCACCCCTCCACTTT. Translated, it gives CASSIRGTADSPLHF.

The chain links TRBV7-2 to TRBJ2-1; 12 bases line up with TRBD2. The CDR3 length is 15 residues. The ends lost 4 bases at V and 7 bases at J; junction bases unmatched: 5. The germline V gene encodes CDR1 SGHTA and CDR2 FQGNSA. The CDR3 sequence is CASSSVLAGGNEQFF. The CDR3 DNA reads TGTGCCAGCAGCTCAGTACTAGCGGGGGGTAATGAGCAGTTCTTC.

CDR3 nucleotide sequence: TGTGCCAGCAGCTTCCAGGGGCAGGGCACTGAAGCTTTCTTT. Its protein is CASSFQGQGTEAFF. This chain joins TRBV11-2 and TRBJ1-1, with D perhaps TRBD1 (6 bases). CDR3 length equals 14 residues. The germline CDR1 and CDR2 sequences are SGHAT and FQNNGV. V was pared by 3 bases and J by 4 bases, with 12 bases between.

CDR3 loop: CACPGGALNTGELFF. In nucleotides, the CDR3 is TGTGCCTGCCCCGGAGGGGCATTGAACACCGGGGAGCTGTTTTTT. The chain carries TRBV30 and TRBJ2-2; D might be TRBD2 (6 bases). In germline, CDR1 is GTSNPN, CDR2 SVGIG (reference sequence). This CDR3 has 15 residues. The V and J ends lost 6 bases and 1 base respectively, with 15 bases between them.

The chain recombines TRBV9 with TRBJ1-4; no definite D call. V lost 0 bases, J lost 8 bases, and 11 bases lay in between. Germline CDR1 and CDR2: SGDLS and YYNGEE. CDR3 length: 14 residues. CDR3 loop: CASSVAGGIEKLFF. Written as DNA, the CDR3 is TGTGCCAGCAGCGTAGCTGGAGGGATAGAAAAACTGTTTTTT.

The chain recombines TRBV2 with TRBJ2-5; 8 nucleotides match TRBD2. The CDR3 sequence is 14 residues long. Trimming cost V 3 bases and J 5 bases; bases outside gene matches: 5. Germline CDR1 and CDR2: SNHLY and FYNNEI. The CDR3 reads CASSDRGGSETQYF. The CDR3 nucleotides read TGTGCCAGCAGTGATCGGGGGGGCAGTGAGACCCAGTACTTC.

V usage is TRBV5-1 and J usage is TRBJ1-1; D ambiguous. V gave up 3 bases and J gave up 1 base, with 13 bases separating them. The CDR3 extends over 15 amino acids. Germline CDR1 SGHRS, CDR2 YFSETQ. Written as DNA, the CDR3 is TGCGCCAGCAGCTACTCCCCGGCGGGGAACACTGAAGCTTTCTTT. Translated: CASSYSPAGNTEAFF.

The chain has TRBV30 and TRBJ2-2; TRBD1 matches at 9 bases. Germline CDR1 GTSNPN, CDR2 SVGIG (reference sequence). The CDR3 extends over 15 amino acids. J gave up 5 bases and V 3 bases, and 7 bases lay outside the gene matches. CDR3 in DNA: TGTGCCTGGAGGTCCCGGGACAGGGTTACCGGGGAGCTGTTTTTT. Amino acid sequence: CAWRSRDRVTGELFF.

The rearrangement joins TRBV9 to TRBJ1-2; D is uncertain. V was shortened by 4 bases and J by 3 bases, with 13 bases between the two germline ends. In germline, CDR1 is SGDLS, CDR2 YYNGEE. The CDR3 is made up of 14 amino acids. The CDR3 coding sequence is TGTGCCAGCAGCTCCGGACTGAGCCACTATGGCTACACCTTC. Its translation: CASSSGLSHYGYTF.

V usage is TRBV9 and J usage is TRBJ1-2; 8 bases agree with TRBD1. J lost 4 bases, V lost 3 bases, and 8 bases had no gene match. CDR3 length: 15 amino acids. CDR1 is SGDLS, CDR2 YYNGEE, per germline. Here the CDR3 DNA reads TGTGCCAGCAGCGCCGGACAGGGACTAAGCTATGGCTACACCTTC. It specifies CASSAGQGLSYGYTF.

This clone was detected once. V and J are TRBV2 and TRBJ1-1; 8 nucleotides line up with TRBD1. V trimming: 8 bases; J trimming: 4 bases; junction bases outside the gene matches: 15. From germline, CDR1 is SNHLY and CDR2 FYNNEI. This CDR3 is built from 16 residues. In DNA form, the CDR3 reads TGTGCCAGCGGGGTGGCAGGGGGCGCGGTCATCACTGAAGCTTTCTTT. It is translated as CASGVAGGAVITEAFF.

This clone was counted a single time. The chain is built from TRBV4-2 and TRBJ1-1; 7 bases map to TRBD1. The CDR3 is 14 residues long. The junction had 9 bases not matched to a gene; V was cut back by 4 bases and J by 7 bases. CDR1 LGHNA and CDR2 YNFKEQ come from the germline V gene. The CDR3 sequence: CASSPTGTDNEAFF. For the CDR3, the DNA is TGTGCCAGCAGCCCAACCGGGACAGACAATGAAGCTTTCTTT.

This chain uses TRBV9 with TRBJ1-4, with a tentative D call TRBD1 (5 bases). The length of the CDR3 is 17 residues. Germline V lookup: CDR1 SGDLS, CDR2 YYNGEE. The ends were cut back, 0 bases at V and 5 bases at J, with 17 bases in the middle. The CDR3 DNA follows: TGTGCCAGCAGCGTAGGTTATCCCAGGGTCCGAAATGAAAAACTGTTTTTT. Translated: CASSVGYPRVRNEKLFF.

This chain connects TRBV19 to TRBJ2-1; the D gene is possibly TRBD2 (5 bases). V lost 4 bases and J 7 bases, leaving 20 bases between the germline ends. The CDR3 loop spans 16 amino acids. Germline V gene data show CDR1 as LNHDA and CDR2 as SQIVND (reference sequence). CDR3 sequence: CASSTLRGPFNNEQFF. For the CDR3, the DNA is TGTGCCAGTAGTACTCTCCGAGGGCCCTTTAATAATGAGCAGTTCTTC. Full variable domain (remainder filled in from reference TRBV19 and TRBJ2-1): DGGITQSPKYLFRKEGQNVTLSCEQNLNHDAMYWYRQDPGQGLRLIYYSQIVNDFQKGDIAEGYSVSREKKESFPLTVTSAQKNPTAFYLCASSTLRGPFNNEQFFGPGTRLTVL.

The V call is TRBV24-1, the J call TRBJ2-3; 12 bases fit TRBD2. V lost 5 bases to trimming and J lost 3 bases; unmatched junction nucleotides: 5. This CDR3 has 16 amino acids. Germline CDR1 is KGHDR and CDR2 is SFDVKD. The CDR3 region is CATSGLTSGGTDTQYF. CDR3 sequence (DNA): TGTGCCACCAGTGGCCTGACTAGCGGGGGAACAGATACGCAGTATTTT.

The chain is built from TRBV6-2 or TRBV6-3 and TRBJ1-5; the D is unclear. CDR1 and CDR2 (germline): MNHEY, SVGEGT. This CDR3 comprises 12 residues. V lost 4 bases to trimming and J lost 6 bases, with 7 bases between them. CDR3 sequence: CASSWSSQPQHF. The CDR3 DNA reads TGTGCCAGCAGTTGGTCGAGTCAGCCCCAGCATTTT.

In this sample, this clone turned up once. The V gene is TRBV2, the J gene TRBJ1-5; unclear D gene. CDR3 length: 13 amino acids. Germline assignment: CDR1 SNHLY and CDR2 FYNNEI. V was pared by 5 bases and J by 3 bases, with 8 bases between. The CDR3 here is CASSYNDNQPQHF. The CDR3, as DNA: TGTGCCAGCAGTTACAACGACAATCAGCCCCAGCATTTT.

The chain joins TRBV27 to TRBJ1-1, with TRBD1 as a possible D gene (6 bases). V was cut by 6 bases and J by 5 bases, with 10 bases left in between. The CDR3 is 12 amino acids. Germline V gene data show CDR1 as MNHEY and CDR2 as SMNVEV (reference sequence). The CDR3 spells CASRQGGTEAFF. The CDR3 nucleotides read TGTGCCAGCAGACAGGGAGGGACTGAAGCTTTCTTT.

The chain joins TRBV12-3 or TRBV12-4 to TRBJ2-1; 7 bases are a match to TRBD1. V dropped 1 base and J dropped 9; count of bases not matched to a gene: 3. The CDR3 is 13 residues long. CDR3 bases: TGTGCCAGCAGTTTAGGAGGGGGCGGTGAGCAGTTCTTC. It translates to CASSLGGGGEQFF.

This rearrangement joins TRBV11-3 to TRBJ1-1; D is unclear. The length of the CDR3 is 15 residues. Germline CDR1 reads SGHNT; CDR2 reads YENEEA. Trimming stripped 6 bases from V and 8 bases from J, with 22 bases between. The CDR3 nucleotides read TGTGCCAGCAGTCGAGAGGAGGTAAAGCCCGAAGAAGCTTTCTTT. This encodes CASSREEVKPEEAFF. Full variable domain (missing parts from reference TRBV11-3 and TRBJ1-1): EAGVVQSPRYKIIEKKQPVAFWCNPISGHNTLYWYLQNLGQGPELLIRYENEEAVDDSQLPKDRFSAERLKGVDSTLKIQPAELGDSAVYLCASSREEVKPEEAFFGQGTRLTVV.

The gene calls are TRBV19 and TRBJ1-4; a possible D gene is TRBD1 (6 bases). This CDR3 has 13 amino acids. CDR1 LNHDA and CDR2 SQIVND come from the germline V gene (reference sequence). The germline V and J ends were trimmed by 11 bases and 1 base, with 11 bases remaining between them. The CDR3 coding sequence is TGTGCCTCTTGCAGGGGAACTAATGAAAAACTGTTTTTT. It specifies CASCRGTNEKLFF.

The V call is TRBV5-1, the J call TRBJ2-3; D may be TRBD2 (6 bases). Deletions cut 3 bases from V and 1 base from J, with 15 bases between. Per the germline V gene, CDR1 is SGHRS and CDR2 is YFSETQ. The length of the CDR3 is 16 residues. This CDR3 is CASSSRDGGRTDTQYF. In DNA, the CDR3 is TGCGCCAGCAGCTCGAGGGACGGGGGACGCACAGATACGCAGTATTTT. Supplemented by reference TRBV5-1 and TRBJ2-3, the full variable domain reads KAGVTQTPRYLIKTRGQQVTLSCSPISGHRSVSWYQQTPGQGLQFLFEYFSETQRNKGNFPGRFSGRQFSNSRSEMNVSTLELGDSALYLCASSSRDGGRTDTQYFGPGTRLTVL.

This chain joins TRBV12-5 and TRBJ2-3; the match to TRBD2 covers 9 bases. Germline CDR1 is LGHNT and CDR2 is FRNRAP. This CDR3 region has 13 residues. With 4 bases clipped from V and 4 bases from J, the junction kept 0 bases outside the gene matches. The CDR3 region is CASGSSGADTQYF. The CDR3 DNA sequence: TGTGCTAGTGGTTCTAGCGGGGCAGATACGCAGTATTTT.

The CDR3, as DNA: TGCGCCAGCAGTGACAGGGATGCCAAAAACATTCAGTACTTC. This gives the protein CASSDRDAKNIQYF. The chain combines TRBV10-2 with TRBJ2-4, with D perhaps TRBD1 (5 bases). Per the germline V gene, CDR1 is WSHSY and CDR2 is SAAADI. Trimming took off 3 bases at V and 1 base at J, with 7 bases between the two ends. The CDR3 consists of 14 residues.